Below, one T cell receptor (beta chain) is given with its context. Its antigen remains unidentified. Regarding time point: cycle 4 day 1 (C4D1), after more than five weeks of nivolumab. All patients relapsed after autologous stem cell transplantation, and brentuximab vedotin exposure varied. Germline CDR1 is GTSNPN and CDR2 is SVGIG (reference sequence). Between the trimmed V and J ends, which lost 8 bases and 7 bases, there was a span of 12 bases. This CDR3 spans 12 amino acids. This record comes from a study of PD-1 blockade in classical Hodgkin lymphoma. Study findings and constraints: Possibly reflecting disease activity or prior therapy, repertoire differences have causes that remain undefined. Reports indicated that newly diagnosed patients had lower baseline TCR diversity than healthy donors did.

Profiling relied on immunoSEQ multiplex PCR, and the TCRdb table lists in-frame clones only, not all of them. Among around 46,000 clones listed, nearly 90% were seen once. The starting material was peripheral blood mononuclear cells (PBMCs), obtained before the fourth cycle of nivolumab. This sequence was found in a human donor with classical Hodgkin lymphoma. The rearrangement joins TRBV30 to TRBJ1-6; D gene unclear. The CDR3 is CARRDGNSPLHF. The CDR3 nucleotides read TGTGCCAGGCGGGATGGGAATTCACCCCTCCACTTT.